Presented here are 3 T cell receptor beta chains from one specimen sequenced in a study of T cells in localized non-small cell lung cancer (dated by TCRdb to the early 2020s). The receptor library was made with the immunoSEQ multiplex PCR assay. Held by TCRdb, this immuneACCESS table contains in-frame sequences only and omits some clones. Under half of the omission traces to an unresolved V gene where checked; the cause of the rest is unknown. The sample data list roughly 2,400 clones, and less than 25% of these were observed just once. The ten largest clones add up to 19% of the sample. The specimen comprised normal lung tissue next to the tumor, sampled before any cancer treatment. These receptor sequences come from a female donor with stage II lung adenocarcinoma.

Only a few counts were recorded for this clone. The genes are TRBV27 and TRBJ2-2; TRBD1 agrees at 7 bases. Germline assignment: CDR1 MNHEY and CDR2 SMNVEV (reference sequence). The CDR3 contains 17 residues. V lost 3 bases and J lost 3; bases outside the gene matches: 10. The CDR3 region has the DNA TGTGCCAGCAGTTTCCAAAAGACAGGGACCTACACCGGGGAGCTGTTTTTT. Protein sequence: CASSFQKTGTYTGELFF.

This clone was seen a few times. The chain links TRBV14 to TRBJ1-1; tentative D call: TRBD1 (5 bases). The CDR3 is 14 amino acids. Trimming removed 4 bases at V and 10 bases at J, with 19 bases between. CDR1 is SGHDN and CDR2 is FVKESK in the germline V gene. CDR3 sequence (DNA): TGTGCCAGCAGCCCCCACAGTTGGGGCTGGGGAGCTTTCTTT. Protein product: CASSPHSWGWGAFF.

This clone was counted between two and nine times. The chain employs TRBV9 and TRBJ1-2, with TRBD1 as a possible D gene (6 bases). Trimming cost V 5 bases and J 4 bases, with 12 bases left between them. The length of the CDR3 is 13 residues. Germline V gene sequence: CDR1 SGDLS, CDR2 YYNGEE. CDR3 sequence: CASSEGQSYGYTF. CDR3 in DNA: TGTGCCAGCAGTGAAGGACAGTCCTATGGCTACACCTTC. Based on the CDR3 plus reference TRBV9 and TRBJ1-2, the full variable domain is DSGVTQTPKHLITATGQRVTLRCSPRSGDLSVYWYQQSLDQGLQFLIQYYNGEERAKGNILERFSAQQFPDLHSELNLSSLELGDSALYFCASSEGQSYGYTFGSGTRLTVV.